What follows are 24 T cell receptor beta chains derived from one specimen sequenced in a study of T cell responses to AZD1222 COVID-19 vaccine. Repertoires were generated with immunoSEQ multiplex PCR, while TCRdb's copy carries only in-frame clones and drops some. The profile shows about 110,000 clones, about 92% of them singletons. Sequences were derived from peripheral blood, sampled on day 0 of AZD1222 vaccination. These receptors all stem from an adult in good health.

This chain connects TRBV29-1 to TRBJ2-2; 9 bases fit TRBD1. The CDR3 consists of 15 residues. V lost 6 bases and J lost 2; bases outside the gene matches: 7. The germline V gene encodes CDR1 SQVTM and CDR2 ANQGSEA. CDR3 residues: CSVPGTGSNTGELFF. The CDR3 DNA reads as TGCAGCGTGCCCGGGACAGGGAGTAACACCGGGGAGCTGTTTTTT.

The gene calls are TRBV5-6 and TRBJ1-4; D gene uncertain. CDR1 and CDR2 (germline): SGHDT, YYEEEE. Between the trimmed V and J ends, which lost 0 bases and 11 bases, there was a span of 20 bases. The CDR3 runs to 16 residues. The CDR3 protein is CASSLALAVNEGKLFF. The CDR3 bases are TGTGCCAGCAGCTTGGCCTTGGCAGTTAATGAAGGGAAACTGTTTTTT.

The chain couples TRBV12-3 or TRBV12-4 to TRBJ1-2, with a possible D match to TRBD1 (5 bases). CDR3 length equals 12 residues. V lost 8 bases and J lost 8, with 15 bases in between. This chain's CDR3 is CASGQGPSGYTF. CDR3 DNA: TGTGCCAGCGGCCAGGGACCCAGCGGCTACACCTTC.

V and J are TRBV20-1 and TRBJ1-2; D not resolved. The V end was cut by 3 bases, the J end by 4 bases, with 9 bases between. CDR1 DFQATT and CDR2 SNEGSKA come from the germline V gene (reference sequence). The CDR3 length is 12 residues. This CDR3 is CSASGQVYGYTF. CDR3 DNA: TGCAGTGCTAGTGGTCAGGTCTATGGCTACACCTTC.

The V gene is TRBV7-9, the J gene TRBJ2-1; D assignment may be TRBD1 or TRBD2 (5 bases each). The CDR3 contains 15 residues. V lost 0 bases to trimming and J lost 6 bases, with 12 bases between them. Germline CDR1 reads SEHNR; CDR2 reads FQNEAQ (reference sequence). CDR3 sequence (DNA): TGTGCCAGCAGCTTAGCCGGGACGGGCATCAATGAGCAGTTCTTC. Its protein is CASSLAGTGINEQFF.

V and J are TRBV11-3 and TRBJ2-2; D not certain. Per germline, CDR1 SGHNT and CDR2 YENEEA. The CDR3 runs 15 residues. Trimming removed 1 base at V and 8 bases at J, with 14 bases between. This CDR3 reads CASSLVPYASGELFF. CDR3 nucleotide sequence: TGTGCCAGCAGCTTAGTGCCATACGCATCTGGGGAGCTGTTTTTT.

CDR3 in amino acids: CASSFGQLDNSPLHF. The CDR3 nucleotides read TGTGCCAGCAGCTTTGGACAGTTGGATAATTCACCCCTCCACTTT. The J gene is TRBJ1-6, the V gene TRBV11-1; perhaps TRBD1 as D (6 bases). Germline CDR1 SGHAT, CDR2 FQDESV (reference sequence). Trimming cost V 3 bases and J 5 bases, with 11 bases left between them. The CDR3 spans 15 residues.

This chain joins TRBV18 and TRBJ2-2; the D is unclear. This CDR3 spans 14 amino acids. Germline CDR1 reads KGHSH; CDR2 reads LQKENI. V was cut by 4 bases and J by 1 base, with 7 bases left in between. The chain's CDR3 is CASSRDLNTGELFF. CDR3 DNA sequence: TGTGCCAGCTCACGTGACTTGAACACCGGGGAGCTGTTTTTT.

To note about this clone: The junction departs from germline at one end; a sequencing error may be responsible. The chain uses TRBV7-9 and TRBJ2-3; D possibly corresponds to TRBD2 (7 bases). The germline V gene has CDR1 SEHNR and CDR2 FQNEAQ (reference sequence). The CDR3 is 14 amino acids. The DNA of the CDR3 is TGTGCCAGCACCTTAGGGGGGGGGCCAGATACGCAGTATTTT. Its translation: CASTLGGGPDTQYF.

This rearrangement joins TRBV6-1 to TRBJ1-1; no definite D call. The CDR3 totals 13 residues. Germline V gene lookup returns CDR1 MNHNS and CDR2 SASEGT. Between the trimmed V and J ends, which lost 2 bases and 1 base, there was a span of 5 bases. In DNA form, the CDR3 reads TGTGCCAGCAGTGAACTACAGAACACTGAAGCTTTCTTT. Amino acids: CASSELQNTEAFF.

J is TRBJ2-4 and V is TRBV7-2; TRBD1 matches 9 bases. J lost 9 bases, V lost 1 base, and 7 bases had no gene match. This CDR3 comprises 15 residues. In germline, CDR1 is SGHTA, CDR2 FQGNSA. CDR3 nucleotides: TGTGCCAGCAGCTTAGAGAGGACAGGGGAGGGCATTCAGTACTTC. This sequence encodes CASSLERTGEGIQYF.

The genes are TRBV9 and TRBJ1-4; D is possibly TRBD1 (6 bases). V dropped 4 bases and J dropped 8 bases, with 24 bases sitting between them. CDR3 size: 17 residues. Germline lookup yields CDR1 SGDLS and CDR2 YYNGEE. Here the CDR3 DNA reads TGTGCCAGCAGCACAGATCAGGGGTCTCGGACTGGAGAAAAACTGTTTTTT. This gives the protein CASSTDQGSRTGEKLFF.

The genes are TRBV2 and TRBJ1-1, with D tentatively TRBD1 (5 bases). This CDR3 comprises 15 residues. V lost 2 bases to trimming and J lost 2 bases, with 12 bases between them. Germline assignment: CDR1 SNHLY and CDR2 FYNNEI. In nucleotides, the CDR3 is TGTGCCAGCAGTGAACAGGGACGGATCAACACTGAAGCTTTCTTT. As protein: CASSEQGRINTEAFF.

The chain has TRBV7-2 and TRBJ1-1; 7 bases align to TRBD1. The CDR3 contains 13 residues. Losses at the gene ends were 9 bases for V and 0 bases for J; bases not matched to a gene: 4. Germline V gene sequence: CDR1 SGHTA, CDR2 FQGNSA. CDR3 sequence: CASTGTVNTEAFF. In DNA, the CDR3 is TGTGCCAGTACCGGGACAGTGAACACTGAAGCTTTCTTT.

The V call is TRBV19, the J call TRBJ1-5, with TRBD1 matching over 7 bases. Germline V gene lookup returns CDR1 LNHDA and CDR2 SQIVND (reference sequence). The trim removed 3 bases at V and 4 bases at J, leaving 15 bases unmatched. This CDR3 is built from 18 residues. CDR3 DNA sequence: TGTGCCAGTAGTATCGCCCGACAGGGACTCTACCCTAATCAGCCCCAGCATTTT. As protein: CASSIARQGLYPNQPQHF.

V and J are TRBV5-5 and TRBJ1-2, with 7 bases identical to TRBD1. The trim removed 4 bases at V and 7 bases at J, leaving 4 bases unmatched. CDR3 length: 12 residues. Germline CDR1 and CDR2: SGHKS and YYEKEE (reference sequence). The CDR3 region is CASSAQGGGYTF. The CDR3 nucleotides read TGTGCCAGCAGCGCCCAGGGGGGTGGCTACACCTTC. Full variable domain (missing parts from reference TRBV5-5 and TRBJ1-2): DAGVTQSPTHLIKTRGQQVTLRCSPISGHKSVSWYQQVLGQGPQFIFQYYEKEERGRGNFPDRFSARQFPNYSSELNVNALLLGDSALYLCASSAQGGGYTFGSGTRLTVV.

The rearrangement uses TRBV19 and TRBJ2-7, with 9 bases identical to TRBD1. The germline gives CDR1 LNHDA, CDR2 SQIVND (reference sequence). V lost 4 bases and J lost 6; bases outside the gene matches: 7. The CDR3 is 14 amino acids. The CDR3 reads CASSTRTGVTEQYF. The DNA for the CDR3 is TGTGCCAGTAGTACTCGGACAGGGGTTACCGAGCAGTACTTC.

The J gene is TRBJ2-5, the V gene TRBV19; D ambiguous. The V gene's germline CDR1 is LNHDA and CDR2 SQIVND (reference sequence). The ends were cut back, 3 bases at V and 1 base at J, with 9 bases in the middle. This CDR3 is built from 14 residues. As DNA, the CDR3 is TGTGCCAGTAGTATTGTAGGGCTCCAAGAGACCCAGTACTTC. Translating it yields CASSIVGLQETQYF.

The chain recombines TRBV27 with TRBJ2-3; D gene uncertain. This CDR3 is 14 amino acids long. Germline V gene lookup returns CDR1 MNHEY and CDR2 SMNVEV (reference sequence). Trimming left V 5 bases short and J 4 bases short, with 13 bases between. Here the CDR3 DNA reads TGTGCCAGCAGTCCGGCGATAGTGCCAGATACGCAGTATTTT. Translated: CASSPAIVPDTQYF.

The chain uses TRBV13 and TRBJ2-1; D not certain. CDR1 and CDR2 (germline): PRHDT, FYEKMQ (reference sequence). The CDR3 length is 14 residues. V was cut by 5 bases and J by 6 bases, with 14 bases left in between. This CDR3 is CASSQRYKFNEQFF. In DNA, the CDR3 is TGTGCCAGCAGCCAAAGGTACAAATTCAATGAGCAGTTCTTC.

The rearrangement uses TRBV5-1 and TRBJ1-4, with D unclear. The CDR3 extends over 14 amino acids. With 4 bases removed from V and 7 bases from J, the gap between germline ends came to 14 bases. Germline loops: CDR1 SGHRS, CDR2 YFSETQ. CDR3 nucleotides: TGCGCCAGCAGCCCTGGTGGCAGTGGTGAAAAACTGTTTTTT. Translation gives CASSPGGSGEKLFF.

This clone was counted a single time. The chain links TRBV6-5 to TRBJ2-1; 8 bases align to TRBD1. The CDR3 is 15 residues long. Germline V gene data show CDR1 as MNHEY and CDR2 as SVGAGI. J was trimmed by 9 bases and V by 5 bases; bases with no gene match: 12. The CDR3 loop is CASSPAGGALGEQFF. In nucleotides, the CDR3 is TGTGCCAGCAGTCCGGCAGGGGGCGCCTTAGGTGAGCAGTTCTTC.

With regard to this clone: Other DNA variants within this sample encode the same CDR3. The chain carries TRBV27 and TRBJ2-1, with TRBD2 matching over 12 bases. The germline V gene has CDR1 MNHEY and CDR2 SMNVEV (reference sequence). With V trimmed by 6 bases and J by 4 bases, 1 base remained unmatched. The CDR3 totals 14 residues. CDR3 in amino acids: CASRTSGSYNEQFF. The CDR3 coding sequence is TGTGCCAGCAGGACTAGCGGGAGTTACAATGAGCAGTTCTTC.

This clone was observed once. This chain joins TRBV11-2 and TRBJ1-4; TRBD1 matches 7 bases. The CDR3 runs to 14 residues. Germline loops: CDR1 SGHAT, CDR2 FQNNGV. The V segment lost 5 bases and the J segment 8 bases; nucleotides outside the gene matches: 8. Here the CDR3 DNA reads TGTGCCAGCAGCCCCGGGACAGTGGGGGAAAAACTGTTTTTT. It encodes CASSPGTVGEKLFF.